Listed here are 14 T cell receptor beta chains from one sample, sequenced in a study of blood T cell repertoires in COVID-19. Only in-frame clones appear in the TCRdb table, and some are missing; sequencing was by immunoSEQ multiplex PCR. Found here are approximately 130,000 clones, roughly 79% of them singletons; the top ten hold roughly 20%. The sample consisted of peripheral blood. The receptors originated from a man older than 75 with acute or convalescent COVID-19.

The gene calls are TRBV4-1 and TRBJ2-1; a weak D match, TRBD1 (7 bases). V was trimmed by 4 bases and J by 1 base, leaving 11 bases between them. Germline CDR1 reads MGHRA; CDR2 reads YSYEKL. The CDR3 has 15 amino acids. CDR3 sequence reads: CASSLQGRSYNEQFF. The CDR3 DNA sequence: TGCGCCAGCAGCCTACAGGGGAGGTCCTACAATGAGCAGTTCTTC.

This clone has at least ten counts. This rearrangement joins TRBV7-8 to TRBJ2-7; 8 nucleotides align to TRBD1. Germline CDR1 reads SGHVS; CDR2 reads FQNEAQ. The CDR3 is 15 residues long. V trimming: 3 bases; J trimming: 2 bases; junction bases outside the gene matches: 6. The CDR3 nucleotides are TGTGCCAGCAGCTTCCCCGGGACAGGTGCCTACGAGCAGTACTTC. This gives the protein CASSFPGTGAYEQYF.

This rearrangement joins TRBV7-2 to TRBJ2-7; a weak D match, TRBD1 (5 bases). This CDR3 comprises 15 residues. Trimming stripped 5 bases from V and 13 bases from J, with 27 bases between. CDR1 is SGHTA, CDR2 FQGNSA, per germline. Here the CDR3 DNA reads TGTGCCAGCAGCCAGGGTGATAGGACAACCCCTCACTTCTACTTC. Translating it yields CASSQGDRTTPHFYF.

J is TRBJ2-7 and V is TRBV28; 8 bases match TRBD2. The CDR3 loop spans 16 amino acids. V was pared by 5 bases and J by 3 bases, with 12 bases of the junction left unmatched. In germline, CDR1 is MDHEN, CDR2 SYDVKM. The CDR3 is CASSPSPGGGNYEQYF. Written as DNA, the CDR3 is TGTGCCAGCAGTCCTTCTCCCGGGGGGGGGAACTACGAGCAGTACTTC. Variable domain in full (rest from reference TRBV28 and TRBJ2-7): DVKVTQSSRYLVKRTGEKVFLECVQDMDHENMFWYRQDPGLGLRLIYFSYDVKMKEKGDIPEGYSVSREKKERFSLILESASTNQTSMYLCASSPSPGGGNYEQYFGPGTRLTVT.

V and J are TRBV18 and TRBJ2-5; 13 positions agree with TRBD2. Trimming took 2 bases from V and 4 from J; bases not matched to a gene: 7. Germline CDR1 reads KGHSH; CDR2 reads LQKENI. CDR3 size: 17 residues. The CDR3 bases are TGTGCCAGCTCACCATCGGTACGACTAGCGGGAGGAGAGACCCAGTACTTC. Its protein product is CASSPSVRLAGGETQYF.

The chain employs TRBV2 and TRBJ2-7; 7 bases map to TRBD1. CDR1 SNHLY and CDR2 FYNNEI come from the germline V gene. The CDR3 spans 12 residues. Trimming cost V 7 bases and J 5 bases; bases outside gene matches: 5. The CDR3 bases are TGTGCCAGCAAGACAGGGAGTCACGAGCAGTACTTC. Protein sequence: CASKTGSHEQYF.

J is TRBJ1-2 and V is TRBV5-1; D may be TRBD1 (5 bases). In germline, CDR1 is SGHRS, CDR2 YFSETQ. CDR3 size: 14 residues. Between the trimmed V and J ends, which lost 0 bases and 4 bases, there was a span of 10 bases. The CDR3 sequence is CASSLGGAGYGYTF. In DNA form, the CDR3 reads TGCGCCAGCAGCTTGGGTGGGGCCGGCTATGGCTACACCTTC.

The rearrangement links TRBV20-1 to TRBJ2-7; TRBD1 might be the D (5 bases). The ends were cut back, 5 bases at V and 7 bases at J, with 12 bases in the middle. The CDR3 totals 11 residues. The V gene's germline CDR1 is DFQATT and CDR2 SNEGSKA (reference sequence). The CDR3 here is CSAWTSGEQYF. The CDR3 region has the DNA TGCAGTGCTTGGACATCTGGGGAGCAGTACTTC.

This clone was seen a few times. The chain uses TRBV5-1 and TRBJ1-2; D call uncertain. CDR3 size: 13 residues. V was pared by 4 bases and J by 0 bases, with 7 bases between. CDR1 is SGHRS and CDR2 is YFSETQ in the germline V gene. The CDR3 is CASSPGSNYGYTF. The CDR3 DNA follows: TGCGCCAGCAGCCCGGGGTCTAACTATGGCTACACCTTC.

The chain employs TRBV29-1 and TRBJ2-5, with D perhaps TRBD2 (6 bases). The germline CDR1 and CDR2 sequences are SQVTM and ANQGSEA. With 6 bases removed from V and 5 bases from J, the gap between germline ends came to 16 bases. The CDR3 loop spans 13 amino acids. The CDR3 DNA reads TGCAGCGTGACCAGGCGGGGTTGGGAGACCCAGTACTTC. It encodes CSVTRRGWETQYF.

There are a few counts of this clone. This rearrangement joins TRBV9 to TRBJ1-3, with D perhaps TRBD1 (5 bases). From germline, CDR1 is SGDLS and CDR2 YYNGEE. The CDR3 consists of 19 residues. The ends were cut back, 0 bases at V and 2 bases at J, with 21 bases in the middle. The CDR3 DNA follows: TGTGCCAGCAGCGTAGCAGTGCCGGGGAGGGGACCACCTGGAAACACCATATATTTT. This encodes CASSVAVPGRGPPGNTIYF.

The chain has TRBV30 and TRBJ1-1, with D tentatively TRBD1 (5 bases). This CDR3 is built from 12 residues. Trimming removed 3 bases from V and 6 bases from J, with 11 bases in between. Germline V gene sequence: CDR1 GTSNPN, CDR2 SVGIG (reference sequence). CDR3 amino acids: CAWSRVEAEAFF. The CDR3 nucleotides are TGTGCCTGGAGCAGGGTTGAAGCTGAAGCTTTCTTT.

The chain carries TRBV28 and TRBJ2-7; D not certain. Per the germline V gene, CDR1 is MDHEN and CDR2 is SYDVKM. The V end was cut by 6 bases, the J end by 0 bases, with 12 bases between. The CDR3 sequence is 14 residues long. The chain's CDR3 is CASRPAPGSYEQYF. The DNA for the CDR3 is TGTGCCAGCAGGCCCGCCCCGGGCTCCTACGAGCAGTACTTC.

This sequence joins TRBV5-6 and TRBJ1-1; 7 bases are shared with TRBD1. The CDR3 totals 13 residues. Germline V gene data show CDR1 as SGHDT and CDR2 as YYEEEE. The junction had 5 bases not matched to a gene; V was cut back by 4 bases and J by 5 bases. The CDR3 coding sequence is TGTGCCAGCAGCCTAAGGGACAGAACTGAAGCTTTCTTT. Amino acid sequence: CASSLRDRTEAFF.